This T cell receptor (beta chain) appears in the sequencing data of a study of cytomegalovirus exposure and HLA in healthy donors (dated by TCRdb to about 2017). About the investigation overall: According to an earlier analysis of 550 to 700 of the donors, about 179 million T cells yielded 117 million unique TCR beta sequences and 276 Gb of sequence data. Around 320 gigabases of sequencing data and some 85 million unique TCR sequences were included in an early release covering several hundred HLA-typed donors. Of the approximately 400 genotyped donors, over 65% fell in the genetic ancestry cluster associated with self-reported Caucasian donors. The study aimed to test whether cataloging public T cell receptors could reveal signatures of past pathogen exposure. The study used immunosequencing to profile the T cell repertoires of some 600 subjects and linked those repertoires to cytomegalovirus serostatus. Along with the approximately 600-subject first cohort, a separate validation cohort of over a hundred different subjects was used. High-throughput TCR immunosequencing, statistical association of individual TCRs with disease status, and machine learning were combined to predict cytomegalovirus infection status. A later analysis re-analyzed previously published TCR beta repertoires from 660 or so donors and added high-resolution HLA genotyping to study TCR occurrence patterns. The later analysis used no new phenotypic data to find candidate immune exposures, relying instead on TCR beta sequences and their occurrence across donors. An earlier analysis of 587 of the donors used high-throughput TCR beta sequencing to judge whether each TCR beta V gene segment behaved as functional or pseudogenic. Donor age, sex, ethnicity and CMV serostatus were compiled together with the repertoire data. Genome-wide SNP genotypes for about three fifths of the roughly 700 donors were used in a later genetic analysis, which treated that subset as a discovery cohort. All discovery cohort repertoires had been generated using a single sequencing platform. HLA typing included class I and class II loci at four-digit resolution. Typing coverage differed by locus: A, B, C, DRB1 and DQB1 were typed in about 620-630 donors, DQA1 in 500 to 550, DPA1 in over 600, and DPB1 in roughly 470. Roughly 5 DR-DQ haplotypes were handled as single units for association and clustering because linkage in the cohort was strong. On average, 235,054 unique TCR beta nucleotide sequences were sequenced per donor among roughly 430 genotyped donors of the cohort, with 15% to 20% of those sequences being non-productive. Points the paper makes about the study in general: A further reported finding was that TCR beta sequences accurately predicted the HLA-A and HLA-B alleles for most subjects in the first cohort. The classifier was reported to diagnose cytomegalovirus status with high specificity and sensitivity in both the original cohort and the validation cohort. Linkage disequilibrium might explain the correlated functional status among segregating V segments, but an unknown experimental factor could not be ruled out. V-gene and J-gene trimming of TCR beta chains was associated with a missense DCLRE1C variant in a later genetic analysis, and the association was replicated in an independent cohort. Immune exposure information for the cohort was limited to CMV serostatus. A cluster of highly shared sequence variants was judged likely to represent a technical artifact of the sequencing pipeline. Three of the identified cytomegalovirus-associated TCR beta chains were confirmed in vitro to be specific for cytomegalovirus antigens. The presence/absence analyses assumed that sequencing depth was roughly uniform across donors, and that assumption may not be true. In the study, approximately 150 TCR beta chains were listed as associated with cytomegalovirus. HLA typing was unavailable for some donors at each locus, so association tests used only the typed subset. Some IMGT-functional V segments, including TRBV6-2 and TRBV6-3, could not be distinguished by the 87-base-pair reads and were therefore excluded. Broadly in line with IMGT annotations, most TCR beta V segments showed up in productive rearrangements about 87% or about 30% of the time in an earlier analysis of a few hundred of the donors. The authors suggested that the approach could potentially be extended to other disease states and immunological phenotypes. A later analysis found that TCR association rates varied across HLA loci, with DRB1 alleles showing the most associated TCRs and HLA-C alleles the fewest. According to a later genetic analysis, donors in an Asian-associated ancestry cluster had fewer N-insertions in productive TCRs than the approximately 690-donor mean. Specific HLA alleles were associated with some 15,000 TCR beta sequences at a false discovery rate of 0.05 in a later analysis. In a later analysis, several top co-occurrence clusters were reported to appear linked to parvovirus B19, influenza, CMV and Epstein-Barr virus. This cohort had only TCR beta chains sequenced, and the lack of alpha or paired-chain data limited which features could be detected. While some public TCRs were present in many individuals, most TCR sequences turned up only very rarely across donors. Assigning TCR associations to individual alleles was difficult when HLA alleles, especially DR and DQ, strongly co-occurred. Because counts were too low, some 17 rarely observed V segments, including chromosome 9 orphons, were left out of the earlier analysis of 500 to 750 of the donors. According to a later analysis, most CMV-associated TCR beta chains appeared to be HLA-restricted, and the HLA associations seemed to be driven largely by CMV exposure. A later analysis found that HLA-associated TCR beta chains were more clonally expanded and had lower generation probabilities than equally common non-associated chains.

The cohort consisted of 600 or so healthy bone marrow donors. Cohort members were all nominally healthy when sampled, although unrecorded immune exposures were likely present. The donor was CMV seronegative and belonged to the group of 350 or so seronegative cohort members. A peripheral blood sample was collected from each donor, and TCR beta sequencing was performed on peripheral blood mononuclear cells. Genomic DNA extraction from the blood cell samples was performed with the Qiagen DNeasy Blood Extraction Kit. CDR1 and CDR2 (SGHRS, YFSETQ) derive from the germline V gene. The CDR3 covers 16 residues, taking in both the cysteine and the phenylalanine. Solely the CDR3 DNA is kept, with 48 bases framed from the first base. V trim: 3 bases; J trim: 2 bases; unmatched bases: 7. Library method: the immunoSEQ multiplex PCR assay. The multiplex PCR relied on a mix of 60 forward primers for TCR Vbeta segments and 13 reverse primers for TCR Jbeta segments. The CDR3 region of rearranged TCR beta genes was amplified from genomic DNA with a multiplex PCR assay. The Illumina HiSeq System was used to sequence the amplified TCR beta libraries as 87-base-pair reads. Under the source paper's analysis protocol: A later analysis tallied 70 million to 100 million unique TCR beta chains across the approximately 670 repertoires, and about 12 million of those chains were shared by two or more donors. Raw reads were error-corrected and collapsed into unique sequences with a nearest-neighbor algorithm that merged closely related sequences to remove PCR and sequencing errors. Alignment of CDR3 sequences to IMGT reference sequences was used to assign V, D and J gene segments. For a sequence to be retained, at least a six-nucleotide match to both a V gene segment and a J gene segment was required. A rearrangement was called productive if the CDR3 had no stop codons and remained in frame with V and J, and every other rearrangement was called non-productive. Following IMGT convention, CDR3 was defined as the stretch from the second conserved V-encoded cysteine up to the conserved J-encoded phenylalanine. Sequences without an unambiguous match to a single V gene segment were excluded from the earlier analysis of over 500 of the donors. In an earlier analysis of some 590 of the donors, V segments were called functional above 56.7% productive rearrangements and were called segregating when the between-donor standard deviation exceeded 5%. To diagnose cytomegalovirus status from the catalog of TCR beta chain sequences, a statistical classification framework was built. In a later analysis, V and J genes were assigned by comparing TCR nucleotide sequences against IMGT/GENE-DB human TR gene sequences. Using the TCRdist pipeline, a later analysis assigned CDR3 sequences along with most-parsimonious VDJ recombination scenarios. In a later analysis, each TCR beta chain was defined by its CDR3 amino acid sequence together with its V-gene family, and reads without a unique V-gene family were excluded. To address suspected cross-contamination and a sequencing artifact, a later analysis removed 592 highly shared, low-generation-probability nucleotide sequences. For each public chain, a later analysis derived a clonal expansion index from normalized ranks of inferred template counts within each repertoire. A later analysis computed generation probabilities with a VDJ recombination model fitted to out-of-frame rearrangements, and checked the results against IGoR. A later analysis scored TCR-TCR, TCR-HLA and TCR-CMV co-occurrence with hypergeometric tests, applying a repertoire-size bias correction to TCR pairs. To estimate false discovery rates, a later analysis permuted the HLA or CMV assignments 20 times. In a later analysis, co-occurring TCRs were grouped using DBSCAN, and TCRdist sequence similarity was added for clustering within HLA-allele-positive subsets. For co-occurrence clustering, repertoires with fewer than 30,000 or more than 120,000 public chains were excluded, along with four or five repertoires with anomalous nucleotide sharing. TCRdb provides this immuneACCESS table in a form limited to in-frame rearrangements. Some clones are lacking; in checked studies, under half of them reflect an unresolved V gene, and why the rest are absent is not known. D and trimming were read from the DNA, whereas the V and J calls and clone size are those reported in that table. The sample includes about 94,000 clones, with under 9% observed a single time. About 2.5% of the sample comes from the top ten.

As regards this clone: The target of this receptor is not known. No much larger clone is present one base from it, and per-base qualities are unavailable.

The specimen sequenced was PBMCs. The clonotype originates from a middle-aged man in good health and CMV-seronegative. The sequence is built from TRBV5-1 and TRBJ2-5, and TRBD1 matches 10 of the central bases. The DNA reads as follows: TGCGCCAGCAGCTCTGGGACAGGGGTCCTTCAAGAGACCCAGTACTTC. It codes for CASSSGTGVLQETQYF.